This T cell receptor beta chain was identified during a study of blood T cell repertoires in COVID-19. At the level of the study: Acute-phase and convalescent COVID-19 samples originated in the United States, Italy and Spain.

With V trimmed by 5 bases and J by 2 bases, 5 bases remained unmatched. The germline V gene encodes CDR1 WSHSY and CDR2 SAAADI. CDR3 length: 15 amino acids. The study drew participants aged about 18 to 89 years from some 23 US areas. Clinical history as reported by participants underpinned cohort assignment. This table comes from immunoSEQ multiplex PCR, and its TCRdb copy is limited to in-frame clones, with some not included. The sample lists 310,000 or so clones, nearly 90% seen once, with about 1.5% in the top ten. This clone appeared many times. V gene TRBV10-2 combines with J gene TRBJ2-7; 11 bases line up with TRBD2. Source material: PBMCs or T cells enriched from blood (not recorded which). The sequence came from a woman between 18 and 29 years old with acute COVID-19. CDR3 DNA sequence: TGCGCCAGCAGTTTGGGGACTAGCGGACCCTACGAGCAGTACTTC. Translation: CASSLGTSGPYEQYF.